These 9 T cell receptor beta chains were all obtained from the same sample, sequenced in a study of radiotherapy plus CTLA-4 blockade in lung cancer. Using immunoSEQ multiplex PCR, the repertoire was profiled, and TCRdb retains in-frame clones only, with some absent. This sample has approximately 40,000 clones, with around 77% found just once. This material consisted of peripheral blood, taken from a patient treated with radiotherapy plus ipilimumab. Source of these receptors: a human donor with non-small cell lung cancer who had stable disease on radiotherapy plus ipilimumab.

This chain links TRBV5-4 with TRBJ2-1; tentative D call: TRBD2 (5 bases). In germline, CDR1 is SGHNT, CDR2 YYREEE (reference sequence). V was trimmed by 4 bases and J by 5 bases, leaving 22 bases between them. The CDR3 extends over 17 amino acids. As DNA, the CDR3 is TGTGCCAGCAGCGGCGGTACGGGGAGAGCGATTAACAATGAGCAGTTCTTC. It is translated as CASSGGTGRAINNEQFF.

The chain carries TRBV19 and TRBJ1-4; D call uncertain. There are 16 residues in the CDR3. Germline V lookup: CDR1 LNHDA, CDR2 SQIVND (reference sequence). V lost 4 bases, J lost 11 bases, and 23 bases lay in between. The CDR3 DNA reads TGTGCCAGTAGTAGTATAGGAATCGGGAGAGATAGGAAACTGTTTTTT. It specifies CASSSIGIGRDRKLFF. Drawing the rest from reference TRBV19 and TRBJ1-4, the complete variable domain is DGGITQSPKYLFRKEGQNVTLSCEQNLNHDAMYWYRQDPGQGLRLIYYSQIVNDFQKGDIAEGYSVSREKKESFPLTVTSAQKNPTAFYLCASSSIGIGRDRKLFFGSGTQLSVL.

The CDR3 DNA is TGTGCCAGCAGTGAAGTCGCGGAATCCTATGGCTACACCTTC. This sequence encodes CASSEVAESYGYTF. V usage is TRBV6-1 and J usage is TRBJ1-2; D gene unclear. CDR1 is MNHNS and CDR2 is SASEGT in the germline V gene. V dropped 1 base and J dropped 4 bases, with 10 bases sitting between them. This CDR3 comprises 14 residues.

In DNA, the CDR3 is TGTGCCAGCAGCCAAGAGGTTCGGGGGAGACGGTACTTC. This encodes CASSQEVRGRRYF. V usage is TRBV11-3 and J usage is TRBJ2-7, with D possibly matching TRBD2 (6 bases). Between the trimmed V and J ends, which lost 5 bases and 12 bases, there was a span of 20 bases. The CDR3 extends over 13 amino acids. Germline V gene sequence: CDR1 SGHNT, CDR2 YENEEA.

The rearrangement joins TRBV6-6 to TRBJ1-2; 7 bases map to TRBD1. J gave up 2 bases and V 6 bases, and 6 bases lay outside the gene matches. The germline CDR1 and CDR2 sequences are MNHNY and SVGAGI (reference sequence). CDR3 length: 14 amino acids. CDR3 region: CASREGQNNYGYTF. The CDR3 nucleotides are TGTGCCAGCAGAGAGGGACAGAACAACTATGGCTACACCTTC.

The chain couples TRBV9 to TRBJ1-2; D perhaps matches TRBD1 (5 bases). Germline V lookup: CDR1 SGDLS, CDR2 YYNGEE. V was trimmed by 6 bases and J by 2 bases, leaving 17 bases between them. The CDR3 loop spans 15 amino acids. CDR3 in DNA: TGTGCCAGCACCCCCCCTAAGGCAGGGAACTATGGCTACACCTTC. Protein: CASTPPKAGNYGYTF.

The V call is TRBV19, the J call TRBJ1-2; 8 bases map to TRBD1. With V trimmed by 6 bases and J by 3 bases, 3 bases remained unmatched. Germline assignment: CDR1 LNHDA and CDR2 SQIVND (reference sequence). The CDR3 has 13 amino acids. The CDR3 nucleotides read TGTGCCAGTAGCTTACAGGGGGACTATGGCTACACCTTC. This codes for CASSLQGDYGYTF.

There are a few counts of this clone. V is TRBV7-2 and J is TRBJ2-1, with 8 positions matching TRBD2. J was trimmed by 4 bases and V by 5 bases; bases with no gene match: 10. The CDR3 consists of 16 residues. CDR1 and CDR2 from the germline V gene are SGHTA and FQGNSA. CDR3 protein: CASSPLGAGGYNEQFF. CDR3 in DNA: TGTGCCAGCAGCCCCCTAGGTGCGGGGGGATACAATGAGCAGTTCTTC.

V gene TRBV4-3 combines with J gene TRBJ1-2; no clear D gene. Germline CDR1 reads LGHNA; CDR2 reads YSLEER. The CDR3 runs to 14 residues. Between the trimmed V and J ends, which lost 1 base and 5 bases, there was a span of 11 bases. The CDR3 bases are TGCGCCAGCAGCCAAGGGTCGCGAATTTATGGCTACACCTTC. Translation gives CASSQGSRIYGYTF.